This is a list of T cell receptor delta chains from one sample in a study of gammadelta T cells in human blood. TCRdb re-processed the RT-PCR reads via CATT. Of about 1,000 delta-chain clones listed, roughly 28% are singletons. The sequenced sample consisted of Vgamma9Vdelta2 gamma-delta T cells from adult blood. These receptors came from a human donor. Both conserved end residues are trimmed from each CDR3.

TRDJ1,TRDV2,ACDDLIGGSHHTDKLI
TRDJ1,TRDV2,ACDTGSLLGGYTDKLI
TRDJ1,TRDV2,ACDTLAVLGDQYTDKLI
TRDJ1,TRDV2,ACDRLAGDYTDKLI
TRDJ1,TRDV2,ACDTMEVLGDTSTDKLI
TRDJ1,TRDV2,ACDTVGADDKLI
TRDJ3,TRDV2,ACDTVLGAPDLSWDTRQMF
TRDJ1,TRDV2,ACDALLYTDKLI
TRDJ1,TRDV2,ACDGMGSYTDKLI
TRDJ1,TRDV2,ACDTVGGGYGPDKLI
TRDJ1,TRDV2,ACVPLLGTFEVGYTDKLI
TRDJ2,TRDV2,ACDTLGDTAAQLF
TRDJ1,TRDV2,ACDPVGDTGGSFAPDKLI
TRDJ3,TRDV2,ACDTGFTGGSRSWDTRQMF
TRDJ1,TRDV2,ACDTVARLPTGGYTDKLI
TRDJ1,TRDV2,ACAEIILGESLGNSKLI
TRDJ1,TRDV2,ACDTLGTDGYTDKLI
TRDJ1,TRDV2,ACDVILGDTGYTDKLI
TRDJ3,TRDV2,ACDKLGGSSWDTRQMF
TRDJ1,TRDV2,ACDTIGDAIQYTDKLI
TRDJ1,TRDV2,ACDTLGDKRTDKLI
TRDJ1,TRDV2,ACDTLGTYTDKLI
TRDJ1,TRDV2,ACDTLLLGDRETDKLI
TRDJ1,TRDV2,ACDTVRDFSGFPTTDKLI
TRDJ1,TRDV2,ACDPLAAPGTGGSLYTDKLI
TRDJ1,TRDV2,ACDAVGDNTDKLI
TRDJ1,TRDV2,ACDTVLGDKSRQTTGTDKLI
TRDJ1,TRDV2,ACDTLSGEVGDGVTDKLI
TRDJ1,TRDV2,ACAPLKSGIAQYTDKLI
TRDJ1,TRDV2,ACDRLTYTDKLI
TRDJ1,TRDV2,ACDTVQAGGFNNDKLI
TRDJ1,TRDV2,ACEPWGYTDKLI
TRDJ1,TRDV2,ACDVLPTVGDIPSGAQGKLI
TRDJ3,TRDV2,ACDTVLGDLGDTRQMF
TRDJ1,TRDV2,ACDTLPALSTDKLI
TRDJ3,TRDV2,ACDTGGVLSSWDTRQMF
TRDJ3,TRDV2,ACDTINTGGFSSWDTRQMF
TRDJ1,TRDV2,ACDSLLGDSYTDKLI
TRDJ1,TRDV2,ACDSVLGDNSVSTDKLI
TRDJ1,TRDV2,ACDTMGDTGDTDKLI
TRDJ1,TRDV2,ACESLLLGARYTDKLI
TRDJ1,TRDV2,ACDTLGDTGTDKLI
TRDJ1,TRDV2,ACDPVGDTGGSFAPDKLI
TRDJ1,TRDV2,ACDTLPHNTGGYTDKLI
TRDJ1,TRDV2,ACDTLLLGDIGTDKLI
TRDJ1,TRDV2,ACDHMKGDSELI
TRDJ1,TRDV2,ACDSLRTGGVTDKLI
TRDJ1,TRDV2,ACDKLTVGGIRADKLI
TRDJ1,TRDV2,ACDTVRDFSGFPTTDKLI
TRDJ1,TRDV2,ACDTVSTGGTLTMTDKLI
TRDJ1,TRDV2,ACDILGDTQADKLI
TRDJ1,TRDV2,ACDTVGVLGDSADKLI
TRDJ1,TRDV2,ACDEVLGADTDKLI
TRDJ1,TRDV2,ACDTVLGDIPNKLI
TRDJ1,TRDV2,ACDPIAVGDTRTDKLI
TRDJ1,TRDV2,ACDILGVHTDKLI
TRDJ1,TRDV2,ACDPILGDTRSTDKLI